This TCR beta chain was recovered during a study of pediatric ulcerative colitis. Assay: immunoSEQ multiplex PCR; the TCRdb copy retains only in-frame clones and omits some. The table shows more than 45,000 clones, with more than 75% occurring only once. The CDR3 spans 16 residues. Per germline, CDR1 KGHSH and CDR2 LQKENI. V lost 1 base and J 0 bases, leaving 12 bases between the germline ends. Findings of the study overall: Repertoires came from total lymphocyte DNA, so rare subsets like regulatory T cells may be missed.

With regard to this clone: The antigen is undetermined.

Blood was drawn at the time of colonoscopy. Sequenced input: blood. The rearrangement uses TRBV18 and TRBJ1-2; a possible D gene is TRBD1 (5 bases). The receptor was isolated from a boy between 10 and 17 years old who was a control in a study of pediatric ulcerative colitis. The CDR3 sequence is CASSPLQAKANYGYTF. CDR3 DNA: TGTGCCAGCTCACCACTACAGGCTAAAGCTAACTATGGCTACACCTTC.